This is a list of T cell receptor beta chains from one sample in a study of cytomegalovirus exposure and HLA in healthy donors. Libraries were prepared by immunoSEQ multiplex PCR; TCRdb keeps only in-frame clonotypes and omits some of them. This table holds some 140,000 clones, 70% to 85% found once. Sequenced input: PBMCs. Receptors originate from a man between 25 and 39 years old in good health and CMV-seropositive. The CDR3 runs from the conserved cysteine through the conserved F or W. A D gene is named only where the DNA matches it firmly. Clone size is not always given. Where it is, it says once, few, many or a class for expanded clones.

J gene: TRBJ2-2; CDR3 length: 12; clone size: NA; D gene: NA; V gene: TRBV9; CDR3 DNA: TGTGCCAGCAGCTCTCTACGAGGGGAGCTGTTTTTT; CDR3 protein: CASSSLRGELFF
J gene: TRBJ2-7; CDR3 length: 14; clone size: NA; D gene: TRBD2; V gene: TRBV5-6; CDR3 DNA: TGTGCCAGCAGCTACGGGAGGGCGGTACACGAGCAGTACTTC; CDR3 protein: CASSYGRAVHEQYF
J gene: TRBJ1-2; CDR3 length: 15; clone size: NA; D gene: TRBD1; V gene: TRBV6-5; CDR3 DNA: TGTGCCAGCAGTTCCACAGGGGCGAAGAACTATGGCTACACCTTC; CDR3 protein: CASSSTGAKNYGYTF
J gene: TRBJ2-1; CDR3 length: 12; clone size: NA; D gene: TRBD1; V gene: TRBV29-1; CDR3 DNA: TGCAGCGTTCTCAGGGGGCGGGATGAGCAGTTCTTC; CDR3 protein: CSVLRGRDEQFF
J gene: TRBJ2-2; CDR3 length: 15; clone size: NA; D gene: NA; V gene: TRBV4-3; CDR3 DNA: TGCGCCAGCAGCCTTGGAGCGGGGAACACCGGGGAGCTGTTTTTT; CDR3 protein: CASSLGAGNTGELFF
J gene: TRBJ2-7; CDR3 length: 11; clone size: NA; D gene: NA; V gene: TRBV2; CDR3 DNA: TGTGCCAGCAGACTATCACGGGAGCAGTACTTC; CDR3 protein: CASRLSREQYF
J gene: TRBJ2-5; CDR3 length: 20; clone size: NA; D gene: TRBD2; V gene: TRBV4-3; CDR3 DNA: TGCGCCAGCAGCCAAGATCTTGCGGGGCTAGCGGGGGGGCTCAGGGAGACCCAGTACTTC; CDR3 protein: CASSQDLAGLAGGLRETQYF
J gene: TRBJ2-1; CDR3 length: 16; clone size: once; D gene: NA; V gene: TRBV5-4; CDR3 DNA: TGTGCCAGCAGCTTGGCCGTCGGGAGTGGGACGAATGAGCAGTTCTTC; CDR3 protein: CASSLAVGSGTNEQFF
J gene: TRBJ1-3; CDR3 length: 16; clone size: NA; D gene: NA; V gene: TRBV7-6; CDR3 DNA: TGTGCCAGCAGCCCCAACGGTAGGACAGCCGTAAACACCATATATTTT; CDR3 protein: CASSPNGRTAVNTIYF
J gene: TRBJ2-3; CDR3 length: 13; clone size: NA; D gene: NA; V gene: TRBV7-9; CDR3 DNA: TGTGCCAGCAGCTACCGAGGCGTGGATACGCAGTATTTT; CDR3 protein: CASSYRGVDTQYF
J gene: TRBJ1-1; CDR3 length: 21; clone size: once; D gene: TRBD1; V gene: TRBV5-1; CDR3 DNA: TGCGCCAGCAGCTTGGGACGGACAGGGAGAGTACCCGAGAAGGTGTCCACTGAAGCTTTCTTT; CDR3 protein: CASSLGRTGRVPEKVSTEAFF
J gene: TRBJ2-1; CDR3 length: 17; clone size: NA; D gene: NA; V gene: TRBV21-1; CDR3 DNA: TGTGCCAGCAGCAAAAGAGGGGTTAGGGGCGGGGGGCTCGTCCAGTTCTTC; CDR3 protein: CASSKRGVRGGGLVQFF
J gene: TRBJ2-6; CDR3 length: 14; clone size: NA; D gene: NA; V gene: TRBV25-1; CDR3 DNA: TGTGCCAGTCATGACAGCTCTGGGGCCAACGTCCTGACTTTC; CDR3 protein: CASHDSSGANVLTF
J gene: TRBJ1-1; CDR3 length: 14; clone size: NA; D gene: TRBD1; V gene: TRBV18; CDR3 DNA: TGTGCCAGCTCACAGGGACAGGGGAACACTGAAGCTTTCTTT; CDR3 protein: CASSQGQGNTEAFF
J gene: TRBJ2-7; CDR3 length: 15; clone size: once; D gene: TRBD1; V gene: TRBV10-2; CDR3 DNA: TGCGCCAGCAGACCGGACAGGAAAGGCAACTACGAGCAGTACTTC; CDR3 protein: CASRPDRKGNYEQYF
J gene: TRBJ2-5; CDR3 length: 14; clone size: few; D gene: NA; V gene: TRBV25-1; CDR3 DNA: TGTGCCAGCATGGGGCTGGGCGGACAAGAGACCCAGTACTTC; CDR3 protein: CASMGLGGQETQYF
J gene: TRBJ1-2; CDR3 length: 13; clone size: NA; D gene: NA; V gene: TRBV6-1; CDR3 DNA: TGTGCCAGCGTCGTTCGGGCTAACTATGGCTACACCTTC; CDR3 protein: CASVVRANYGYTF